This is a list of T cell receptor beta chains from one sample in a study of early stage breast cancer tumors. Assay: immunoSEQ multiplex PCR; the TCRdb copy retains only in-frame clones and omits some. Here the sample spans several thousand clones, around 70% being singletons. The sample consisted of breast tumor tissue. These receptor sequences come from a person between 50 and 60 years old with breast cancer. Both conserved end residues are part of each CDR3.

j_call v_call cdr3_aa
TRBJ1-3 TRBV7-6 CASSLGRLTSGNTIYF
TRBJ2-3 TRBV5-1 CASSPGGGPDTQYF
TRBJ1-5 TRBV19 CASSGNFRGNQPQHF
TRBJ1-2 TRBV2 CASSEATTHYGYTF
TRBJ2-2 TRBV6-1 CASSVVGVSIGELFF
TRBJ2-3 TRBV29-1 CSAQRDTRTDTQYF
TRBJ1-1 TRBV4-2 CASSQMPGQYINTEAFF
TRBJ2-1 TRBV6-5 CASRETGNEQFF
TRBJ2-7 TRBV11-2 CASSHDGSYEQYF
TRBJ2-1 TRBV9 CASSVGGRVYNEQFF
TRBJ1-1 TRBV13 CASSLVENTEAFF
TRBJ2-5 TRBV7-2 CASSWGSAAGQETQYF
TRBJ2-7 TRBV6-1 CASSEWGLAGGLSYEQYF
TRBJ1-1 TRBV6-6 CASRLRDRVTEAFF
TRBJ1-5 TRBV19 CASRTGFQPQHF
TRBJ1-2 TRBV5-1 CASSPGGIYGYTF
TRBJ2-4 TRBV10-3 CAISESDRSGPRNIQYF
TRBJ2-5 TRBV9 CASSVVSGETQYF
TRBJ2-7 TRBV7-9 CASISQGGSSEQYF
TRBJ2-7 TRBV11-2 CASSLAWLGRGGTYEQYF
TRBJ1-5 TRBV7-3 CASSSGGVNQPQHF
TRBJ1-1 TRBV4-1 CASSQDSSGTGGRRSTEAFF